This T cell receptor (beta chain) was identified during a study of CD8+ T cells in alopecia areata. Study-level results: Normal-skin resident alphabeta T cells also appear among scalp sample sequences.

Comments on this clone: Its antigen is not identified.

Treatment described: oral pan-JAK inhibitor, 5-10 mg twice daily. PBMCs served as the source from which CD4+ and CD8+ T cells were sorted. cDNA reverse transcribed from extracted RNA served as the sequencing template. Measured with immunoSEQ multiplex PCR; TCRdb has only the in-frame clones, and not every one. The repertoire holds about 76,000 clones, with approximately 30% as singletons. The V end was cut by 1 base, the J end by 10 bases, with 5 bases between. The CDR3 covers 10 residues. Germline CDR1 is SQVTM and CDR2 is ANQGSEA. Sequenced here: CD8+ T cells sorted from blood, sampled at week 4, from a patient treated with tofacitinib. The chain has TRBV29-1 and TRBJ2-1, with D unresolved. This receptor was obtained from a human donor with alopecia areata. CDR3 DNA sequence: TGCAGCGTTGAAGGGTCGGAGCAGTTCTTC. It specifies CSVEGSEQFF.